The 30 T cell receptor beta chains listed next were all sequenced from one sample in a study of blood T cell repertoires in COVID-19. Only in-frame clones appear in the TCRdb table, and some are missing; sequencing was by immunoSEQ multiplex PCR. Among roughly 50,000 clones, around three quarters were seen once, and the ten largest hold 3% to 4%. Sequenced material: peripheral blood. Receptors were obtained from a man aged 60 to 69 with acute or convalescent COVID-19.

V gene TRBV10-1 combines with J gene TRBJ1-4; TRBD1 is a possible D gene (6 bases). Per the germline V gene, CDR1 is WNHNN and CDR2 is SYGVQD (reference sequence). The CDR3 is made up of 13 amino acids. Trimming removed 4 bases at V and 8 bases at J, with 11 bases between. CDR3 DNA: TGCGCCAGCAGTGCACAGGGAAGGGAAAAACTGTTTTTT. It encodes CASSAQGREKLFF.

The V and J genes are TRBV5-1 and TRBJ2-3, with TRBD2 identical over 8 bases. Germline-derived CDR1 and CDR2 are SGHRS and YFSETQ. The V gene end was trimmed by 1 base and the J gene end by 4 bases; junction bases not matched to a gene: 2. The CDR3 has 14 residues. The CDR3 DNA sequence: TGCGCCAGCAGCTTGAGTAGCGGGGCAGATACGCAGTATTTT. Its protein product is CASSLSSGADTQYF.

This chain joins TRBV5-1 and TRBJ2-2; TRBD2 matches 16 bases. Per germline, CDR1 SGHRS and CDR2 YFSETQ. V dropped 4 bases and J dropped 5; count of bases not matched to a gene: 8. There are 18 residues in the CDR3. CDR3 protein: CASSQGLAGGRRTGELFF. CDR3 bases: TGCGCCAGCAGCCAGGGACTAGCGGGAGGGCGTAGGACCGGGGAGCTGTTTTTT.

In DNA form, the CDR3 reads TGTGCCAGCAGCGTTCAGGGGGTGGGTTTCAATGAGCAGTTCTTC. Its translation is CASSVQGVGFNEQFF. The chain carries TRBV9 and TRBJ2-1, with TRBD1 identical over 7 bases. V shed 2 bases, J shed 6 bases, and the junction held 8 bases outside the gene matches. Germline V gives CDR1 SGDLS, CDR2 YYNGEE. CDR3 length equals 15 residues.

This clone has just a few counts. V is TRBV4-1 and J is TRBJ1-2; the D is unclear. Trimming pared 1 base from V and 3 bases from J, leaving 15 bases between. CDR1 is MGHRA and CDR2 is YSYEKL in the germline V gene. The CDR3 is made up of 16 amino acids. The CDR3 protein is CASSQGPAETYYGYTF. CDR3 DNA: TGCGCCAGCAGCCAAGGGCCGGCGGAAACCTACTATGGCTACACCTTC.

The chain links TRBV29-1 to TRBJ1-2, with 7 bases that match TRBD1. This CDR3 comprises 13 residues. V gave up 7 bases and J gave up 4 bases; unmatched junction bases: 9. Germline CDR1 SQVTM, CDR2 ANQGSEA. The CDR3 bases are TGCAGCGCTTCGACAGGGACGGGCTATGGCTACACCTTC. Protein: CSASTGTGYGYTF.

The CDR3 sequence is CASSKAGGPGEQYF. As DNA, the CDR3 is TGTGCCAGTAGTAAAGCGGGAGGCCCGGGGGAGCAGTACTTC. The chain recombines TRBV19 with TRBJ2-7; 9 positions agree with TRBD2. Germline CDR1 and CDR2: LNHDA and SQIVND (reference sequence). Trimming at V came to 4 bases and at J to 7 bases, leaving 8 bases not matched to a gene. The CDR3 spans 14 residues. Variable domain in full (rest from reference TRBV19 and TRBJ2-7): DGGITQSPKYLFRKEGQNVTLSCEQNLNHDAMYWYRQDPGQGLRLIYYSQIVNDFQKGDIAEGYSVSREKKESFPLTVTSAQKNPTAFYLCASSKAGGPGEQYFGPGTRLTVT.

This chain uses TRBV5-1 with TRBJ1-2, with TRBD1 identical over 7 bases. Per the germline V gene, CDR1 is SGHRS and CDR2 is YFSETQ. With 3 bases clipped from V and 0 bases from J, the junction kept 14 bases outside the gene matches. The length of the CDR3 is 18 residues. The chain's CDR3 is CASSSPRQGIRANYGYTF. In DNA form, the CDR3 reads TGCGCCAGCAGCTCACCACGACAGGGAATACGAGCTAACTATGGCTACACCTTC.

This clone was picked up one time. The gene calls are TRBV5-5 and TRBJ1-1, with D unclear. V gave up 0 bases and J gave up 5 bases, with 17 bases separating them. Per germline, CDR1 SGHKS and CDR2 YYEKEE (reference sequence). The CDR3 runs 16 residues. Here the CDR3 DNA reads TGTGCCAGCAGCTTGGAGGCGGGAAGAGGGAGGACTGAAGCTTTCTTT. Its translation is CASSLEAGRGRTEAFF.

The V gene is TRBV5-5, the J gene TRBJ1-1; D possibly corresponds to TRBD1 (5 bases). The V end lost 5 bases, the J end lost 5 bases, and 19 bases lay between the germline ends. This CDR3 region has 15 residues. CDR1 is SGHKS and CDR2 is YYEKEE in the germline V gene (reference sequence). CDR3 amino acids: CASSRREGRWTEAFF. Here the CDR3 DNA reads TGTGCCAGCAGTCGGAGAGAGGGGAGGTGGACTGAAGCTTTCTTT.

The chain joins TRBV28 to TRBJ2-7; 7 nucleotides line up with TRBD2. Looked up from germline, CDR1 is MDHEN and CDR2 is SYDVKM. Unmatched junction bases numbered 7, after V lost 6 bases and J lost 2 bases. The CDR3 runs to 14 residues. The chain's CDR3 is CASSGLGLTYEQYF. In nucleotides, the CDR3 is TGTGCCAGCAGCGGACTAGGGCTTACCTACGAGCAGTACTTC.

This rearrangement joins TRBV4-3 to TRBJ1-1; 7 bases map to TRBD1. This CDR3 comprises 13 residues. Germline trimming cut 6 bases from V and 0 bases from J; bases unmatched to any gene: 1. Germline-derived CDR1 and CDR2 are LGHNA and YSLEER. DNA of the CDR3: TGCGCCAGCAGGGGACAGATGAACACTGAAGCTTTCTTT. It yields the protein CASRGQMNTEAFF.

This clone was seen more than once but under ten times. V gene TRBV5-4 combines with J gene TRBJ2-6; a weak D match, TRBD1 (6 bases). There are 16 residues in the CDR3. The V gene lost 7 bases and the J gene lost 0 bases, with 14 bases spanning the gap. Germline CDR1 is SGHNT and CDR2 is YYREEE (reference sequence). The CDR3 sequence: CASGEGGTSGANVLTF. DNA of the CDR3: TGTGCCAGCGGGGAAGGGGGAACCTCTGGGGCCAACGTCCTGACTTTC.

The V gene is TRBV5-1, the J gene TRBJ1-3; D remains unclear. The germline V gene encodes CDR1 SGHRS and CDR2 YFSETQ. Trimming took 2 bases from V and 7 from J, leaving 13 bases between them. The CDR3 is 14 residues long. This CDR3 is CASSLTGIGNTIYF. CDR3 coding DNA: TGCGCCAGCAGCTTAACGGGAATAGGTAACACCATATATTTT.

The J gene is TRBJ1-6, the V gene TRBV6-2 or TRBV6-3, with 8 bases matching TRBD1. V trimming: 6 bases; J trimming: 7 bases; junction bases outside the gene matches: 8. This CDR3 comprises 15 residues. Germline values: CDR1 MNHEY, CDR2 SVGEGT. As DNA, the CDR3 is TGTGCCAGCAGCTATCCGACAGGGGAGAATTCACCCCTCCACTTT. This gives the protein CASSYPTGENSPLHF.

The J gene is TRBJ2-7, the V gene TRBV7-9; D gene unclear. Trimming shortened V by 5 bases and J by 1 base, and 3 bases separated the two germline ends. The CDR3 is made up of 11 amino acids. The germline gives CDR1 SEHNR, CDR2 FQNEAQ (reference sequence). The CDR3: CASSISYEQYF. CDR3 in DNA: TGTGCCAGCAGCATATCCTACGAGCAGTACTTC.

The chain links TRBV19 to TRBJ2-3; 8 bases are shared with TRBD2. J was trimmed by 2 bases and V by 9 bases; bases with no gene match: 16. Germline V gene data show CDR1 as LNHDA and CDR2 as SQIVND (reference sequence). CDR3 size: 17 residues. The CDR3 loop reads CASSPRGGRPFTDTQYF. CDR3 in DNA: TGTGCCAGCTCCCCTCGGGGCGGGAGGCCCTTCACAGATACGCAGTATTTT.

This clone has a handful of counts. CDR3 region: CASTGDAYGNQPQHF. Written as DNA, the CDR3 is TGTGCCAGCACAGGGGATGCATACGGGAATCAGCCCCAGCATTTT. V and J are TRBV2 and TRBJ1-5, with D possibly TRBD1 on 6 matching bases. The CDR3 runs to 15 residues. V lost 7 bases to trimming and J lost 4 bases, with 17 bases between them. Germline CDR1 reads SNHLY; CDR2 reads FYNNEI.

This sequence joins TRBV28 and TRBJ2-3; possible D gene TRBD2, 5 bases. The CDR3 is 17 residues long. Germline V gene lookup returns CDR1 MDHEN and CDR2 SYDVKM. Trimming left V 3 bases short and J 3 bases short, with 19 bases between. DNA of the CDR3: TGTGCCAGCAGTTTCCCCAGAGGTACGGGGAAGACAGATACGCAGTATTTT. It specifies CASSFPRGTGKTDTQYF.

CDR3 DNA: TGTGCCAGCAGCTTGTGGAGCGGGAGGATGTCCGGGGAGCTGTTTTTT. It codes for CASSLWSGRMSGELFF. The V and J genes are TRBV7-2 and TRBJ2-2, with 9 bases aligning to TRBD2. The V and J ends lost 3 bases and 6 bases, in that order; junction bases with no gene match: 8. The length of the CDR3 is 16 residues. CDR1 is SGHTA and CDR2 is FQGNSA in the germline V gene.

The rearrangement links TRBV27 to TRBJ2-4, with D perhaps TRBD1 (5 bases). Germline V gene sequence: CDR1 MNHEY, CDR2 SMNVEV (reference sequence). With 6 bases removed from V and 5 bases from J, the gap between germline ends came to 11 bases. The length of the CDR3 is 13 residues. CDR3 amino acids: CASRGPNENIQYF. In nucleotides, the CDR3 is TGTGCCAGCAGGGGGCCGAATGAAAACATTCAGTACTTC.

The gene calls are TRBV7-3 and TRBJ2-3; 9 nucleotides align to TRBD2. Germline CDR1 is SGHTA and CDR2 is FQGTGA. After removal of 5 bases from V and 5 bases from J, the junction contained 11 bases not matched to a gene. The CDR3 totals 16 residues. CDR3 DNA sequence: TGTGCCAGCAGCCGGCGGGAGGGCCCCTTAGGAGATACGCAGTATTTT. Protein: CASSRREGPLGDTQYF.

The chain couples TRBV6-2 or TRBV6-3 to TRBJ2-7; 7 bases are shared with TRBD2. Per the germline V gene, CDR1 is MNHEY and CDR2 is SVGEGT. This CDR3 is built from 16 residues. The V segment lost 5 bases and the J segment 0 bases; nucleotides outside the gene matches: 10. The chain's CDR3 is CASSDPLRGSSYEQYF. In DNA form, the CDR3 reads TGTGCCAGCAGTGACCCTCTGCGGGGGAGCTCCTACGAGCAGTACTTC.

This chain connects TRBV5-1 to TRBJ1-4; possible D gene TRBD1, 6 bases. V lost 1 base to trimming and J lost 2 bases, with 12 bases between them. This CDR3 is built from 16 residues. Germline V gives CDR1 SGHRS, CDR2 YFSETQ. The CDR3 is CASSLSTGQTNEKLFF. The DNA of the CDR3 is TGCGCCAGCAGCTTGTCCACAGGGCAGACTAATGAAAAACTGTTTTTT.

This clone was counted a single time. The chain uses TRBV11-2 and TRBJ2-1, with TRBD1 identical over 9 bases. Germline V CDR1 and CDR2: SGHAT, FQNNGV. CDR3 length: 15 residues. The trim removed 3 bases at V and 3 bases at J, leaving 3 bases unmatched. The CDR3 spells CASSFGTGNYNEQFF. DNA for the CDR3: TGTGCCAGCAGCTTTGGGACAGGGAACTACAATGAGCAGTTCTTC.

The V call is TRBV13, the J call TRBJ2-1; possible D gene TRBD2, 5 bases. The V gene lost 5 bases and the J gene lost 13 bases, with 39 bases spanning the gap. The CDR3 is 20 amino acids. Germline loops: CDR1 PRHDT, CDR2 FYEKMQ (reference sequence). CDR3 coding DNA: TGTGCCAGCAGCGGTACCTTACCCCACGTTGGATTAGGGCCCCGACCGGGACAGTTCTTC. Its translation is CASSGTLPHVGLGPRPGQFF.

The chain links TRBV6-5 to TRBJ2-7; TRBD1 matches 9 bases. V trimming: 10 bases; J trimming: 7 bases; junction bases outside the gene matches: 14. Germline V gene lookup returns CDR1 MNHEY and CDR2 SVGAGI. The CDR3 runs 14 residues. CDR3 protein: CATVGTQGAQEQYF. The CDR3 DNA sequence: TGTGCCACCGTAGGTACACAGGGGGCGCAAGAGCAGTACTTC.

The chain's CDR3 is CASSQGIQETQYF. CDR3 DNA sequence: TGTGCCAGCAGCCAGGGCATCCAAGAGACCCAGTACTTC. This chain connects TRBV3-1 (or the pseudogene TRBV3-2) to TRBJ2-5; D is unclear. The CDR3 is 13 amino acids. CDR1 is LGHDT and CDR2 is YNNKEL in the germline V gene (reference sequence). V was pared by 3 bases and J by 1 base, with 6 bases between.

The gene calls are TRBV28 and TRBJ2-2, with 7 bases that match TRBD1. The CDR3 runs 15 residues. The germline V gene encodes CDR1 MDHEN and CDR2 SYDVKM. V lost 9 bases to trimming and J lost 3 bases; unmatched junction nucleotides: 10. CDR3 region: CASISGQAYTGELFF. In DNA form, the CDR3 reads TGTGCCAGTATCTCCGGACAGGCATACACCGGGGAGCTGTTTTTT.

The CDR3 is CASGSSGSIQYF. CDR3 sequence (DNA): TGTGCCAGCGGGTCTAGCGGGAGCATTCAGTACTTC. This chain connects TRBV9 to TRBJ2-4; TRBD2 aligns across 10 bases. CDR1 and CDR2 from the germline V gene are SGDLS and YYNGEE. Losses at the gene ends were 7 bases for V and 9 bases for J; bases not matched to a gene: 4. The CDR3 has 12 amino acids.